This T cell receptor beta chain was identified during a study of Tregs in tolerant kidney transplant recipients. This CDR3 has 15 residues. CDR1 is MGHRA and CDR2 is YSYEKL in the germline V gene. The V end was cut by 2 bases, the J end by 3 bases, with 14 bases between. Here immunoSEQ multiplex PCR was the method, and the copy in TCRdb shows in-frame clones only, minus some. The sample yields 20,000 to 25,000 clones, over 75% seen once. This clone was recorded only once. Mixed chimerism was transient after nonmyeloablative marrow transplants from related graft donors. This rearrangement joins TRBV4-1 to TRBJ2-7; D might be TRBD1 (7 bases). This clonotype was sampled from a human patient who received a combined kidney and bone marrow transplant. Some T cells could come from the graft donor. Specimen: CD8+ T cells from blood (PBMCs), collected 6 months after the transplant. Here the CDR3 reads CASSQSQGGYYEQYF. The DNA for the CDR3 is TGCGCCAGCAGCCAAAGTCAGGGGGGATACTACGAGCAGTACTTC.